This TCR beta chain was observed in a study of PD-1 blockade in classical Hodgkin lymphoma. Clones were sequenced by immunoSEQ multiplex PCR, and TCRdb holds only the in-frame ones, with some missing. The table has 43,000 or so clones, roughly 73% seen once. Specified time point: cycle 4 day 1 (C4D1), after around six weeks of nivolumab. Every patient relapsed after autologous stem cell transplantation, and brentuximab vedotin exposure varied. V dropped 4 bases and J dropped 0; count of bases not matched to a gene: 8. The CDR3 loop spans 17 amino acids. CDR1 and CDR2 from the germline V gene are SGDLS and YYNGEE.

The receptor's source is a human donor with classical Hodgkin lymphoma. The genes are TRBV9 and TRBJ2-2, with 8 positions matching TRBD1. This specimen was peripheral blood mononuclear cells (PBMCs), taken before the fourth cycle of nivolumab. The CDR3 loop reads CASSIPDREPNTGELFF. The CDR3, as DNA: TGTGCCAGCAGCATACCGGACAGGGAACCGAACACCGGGGAGCTGTTTTTT.